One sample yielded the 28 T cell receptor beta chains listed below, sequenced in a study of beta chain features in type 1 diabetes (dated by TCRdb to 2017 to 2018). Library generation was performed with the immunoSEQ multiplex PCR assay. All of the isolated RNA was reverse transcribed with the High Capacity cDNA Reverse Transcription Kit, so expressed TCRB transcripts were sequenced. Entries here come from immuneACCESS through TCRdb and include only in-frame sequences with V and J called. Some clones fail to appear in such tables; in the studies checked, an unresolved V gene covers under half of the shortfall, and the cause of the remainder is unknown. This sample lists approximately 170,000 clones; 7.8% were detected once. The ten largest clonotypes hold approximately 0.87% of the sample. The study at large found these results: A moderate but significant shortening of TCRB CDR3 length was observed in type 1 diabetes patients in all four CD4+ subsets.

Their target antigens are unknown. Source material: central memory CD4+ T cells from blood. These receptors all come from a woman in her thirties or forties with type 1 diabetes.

CDR3 protein: CASRQSYGYTF. The CDR3 DNA sequence: TGTGCCAGCAGACAGAGCTATGGCTACACCTTC. The gene calls are TRBV28 and TRBJ1-2; no clear D. The germline V gene encodes CDR1 MDHEN and CDR2 SYDVKM. The CDR3 covers 11 residues. Trimming cost V 6 bases and J 4 bases, with 6 bases left between them.

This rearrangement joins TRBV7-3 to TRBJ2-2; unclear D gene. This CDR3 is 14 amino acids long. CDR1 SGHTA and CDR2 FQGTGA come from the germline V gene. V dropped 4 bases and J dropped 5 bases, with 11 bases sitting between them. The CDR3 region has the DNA TGTGCCAGCAGCTCATTCGTTGAGACCGGGGAGCTGTTTTTT. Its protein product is CASSSFVETGELFF.

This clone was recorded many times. CDR3 loop: CASSISTDGYTF. The CDR3 region has the DNA TGTGCCAGTAGTATCTCCACGGATGGCTACACCTTC. V usage is TRBV19 and J usage is TRBJ1-2, with no clear D. The CDR3 sequence is 12 residues long. Germline V gene sequence: CDR1 LNHDA, CDR2 SQIVND (reference sequence). V was pared by 3 bases and J by 6 bases, with 8 bases between.

In nucleotides, the CDR3 is TGTGCCACCAGACATCCGGGACAGAACCAAGAGACCCAGTACTTC. Translated, it gives CATRHPGQNQETQYF. This chain connects TRBV15 to TRBJ2-5, with 7 bases lining up with TRBD1. Trimming at V came to 6 bases and at J to 0 bases, leaving 7 bases not matched to a gene. The CDR3 runs to 15 residues. Germline V gene lookup returns CDR1 LNHNV and CDR2 YYDKDF (reference sequence).

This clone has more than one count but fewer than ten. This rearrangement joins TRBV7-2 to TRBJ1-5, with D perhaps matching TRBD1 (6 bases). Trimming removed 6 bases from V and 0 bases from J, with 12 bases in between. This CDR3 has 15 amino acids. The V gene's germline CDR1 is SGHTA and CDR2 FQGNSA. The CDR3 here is CASRDGTNSNQPQHF. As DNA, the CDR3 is TGTGCCAGCAGGGACGGGACAAATAGCAATCAGCCCCAGCATTTT.

In DNA form, the CDR3 reads TGTGCCAGCAGCCGTGTGGGAGGAGATAATTCACCCCTCCACTTT. It codes for CASSRVGGDNSPLHF. The chain carries TRBV11-2 and TRBJ1-6; D uncertain. CDR1 is SGHAT, CDR2 FQNNGV, per germline. The CDR3 extends over 15 amino acids. With 5 bases removed from V and 5 bases from J, the gap between germline ends came to 13 bases.

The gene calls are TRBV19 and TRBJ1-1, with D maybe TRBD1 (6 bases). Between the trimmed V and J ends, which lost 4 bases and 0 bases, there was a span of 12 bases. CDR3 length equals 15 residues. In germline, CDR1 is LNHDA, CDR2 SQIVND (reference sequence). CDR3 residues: CASSTTDSMNTEAFF. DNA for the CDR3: TGTGCCAGTAGTACCACGGACAGCATGAACACTGAAGCTTTCTTT.

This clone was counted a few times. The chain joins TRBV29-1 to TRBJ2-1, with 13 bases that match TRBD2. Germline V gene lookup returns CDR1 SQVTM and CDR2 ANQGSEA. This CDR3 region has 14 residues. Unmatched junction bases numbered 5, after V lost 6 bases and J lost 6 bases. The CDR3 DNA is TGCAGCGTCCGGACTAGCGGGAGAGTCAATGAGCAGTTCTTC. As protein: CSVRTSGRVNEQFF.

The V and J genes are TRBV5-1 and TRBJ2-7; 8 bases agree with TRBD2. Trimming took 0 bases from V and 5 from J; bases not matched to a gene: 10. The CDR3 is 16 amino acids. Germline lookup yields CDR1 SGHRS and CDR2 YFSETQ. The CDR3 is CASSLAFRSGGDEQYF. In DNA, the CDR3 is TGCGCCAGCAGCTTGGCCTTTAGGTCCGGGGGGGACGAGCAGTACTTC.

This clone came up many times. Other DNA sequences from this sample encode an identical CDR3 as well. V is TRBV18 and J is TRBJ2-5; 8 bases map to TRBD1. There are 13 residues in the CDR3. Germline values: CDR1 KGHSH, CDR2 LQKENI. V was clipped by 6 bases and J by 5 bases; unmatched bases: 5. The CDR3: CASSDREEETQYF. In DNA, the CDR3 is TGTGCCAGCTCGGACAGGGAGGAGGAGACCCAGTACTTC.

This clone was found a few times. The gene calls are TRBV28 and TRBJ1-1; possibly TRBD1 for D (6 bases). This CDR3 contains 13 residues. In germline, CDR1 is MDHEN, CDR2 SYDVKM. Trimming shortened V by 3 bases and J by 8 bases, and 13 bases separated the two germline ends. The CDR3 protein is CASSFFRGQEAFF. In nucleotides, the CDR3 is TGTGCCAGCAGTTTCTTTAGAGGACAGGAAGCTTTCTTT.

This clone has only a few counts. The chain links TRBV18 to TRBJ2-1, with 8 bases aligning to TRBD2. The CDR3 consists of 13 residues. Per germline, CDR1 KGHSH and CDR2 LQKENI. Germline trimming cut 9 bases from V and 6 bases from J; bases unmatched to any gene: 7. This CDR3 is CASGLALSNEQFF. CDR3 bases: TGTGCCAGTGGACTAGCACTTTCCAATGAGCAGTTCTTC.

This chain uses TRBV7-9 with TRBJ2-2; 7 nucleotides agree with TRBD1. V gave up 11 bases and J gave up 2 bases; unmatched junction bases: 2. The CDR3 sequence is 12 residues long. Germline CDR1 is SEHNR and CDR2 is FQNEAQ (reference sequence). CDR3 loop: CAGTDNTGELFF. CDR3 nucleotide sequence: TGTGCCGGGACAGACAACACCGGGGAGCTGTTTTTT.

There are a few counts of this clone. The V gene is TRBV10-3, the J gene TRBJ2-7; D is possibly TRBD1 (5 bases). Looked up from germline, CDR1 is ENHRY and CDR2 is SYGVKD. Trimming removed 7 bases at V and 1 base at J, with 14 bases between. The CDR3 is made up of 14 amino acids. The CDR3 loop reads CAIKAGRESYEQYF. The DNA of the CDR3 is TGTGCCATCAAGGCAGGGCGTGAGTCCTACGAGCAGTACTTC.

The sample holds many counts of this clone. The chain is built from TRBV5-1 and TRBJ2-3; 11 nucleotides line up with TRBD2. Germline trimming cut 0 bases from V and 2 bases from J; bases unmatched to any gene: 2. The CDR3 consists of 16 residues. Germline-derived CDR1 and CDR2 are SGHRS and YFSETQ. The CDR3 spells CASSLVAGGSTDTQYF. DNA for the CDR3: TGCGCCAGCAGCTTGGTAGCGGGAGGGTCCACAGATACGCAGTATTTT.

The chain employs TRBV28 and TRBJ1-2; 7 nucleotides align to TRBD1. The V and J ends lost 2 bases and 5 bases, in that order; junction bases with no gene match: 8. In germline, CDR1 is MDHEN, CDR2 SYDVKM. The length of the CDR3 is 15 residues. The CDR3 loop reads CASSLPRGQRYGYTF. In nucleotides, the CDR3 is TGTGCCAGCAGTTTACCGAGGGGGCAGAGGTATGGCTACACCTTC.

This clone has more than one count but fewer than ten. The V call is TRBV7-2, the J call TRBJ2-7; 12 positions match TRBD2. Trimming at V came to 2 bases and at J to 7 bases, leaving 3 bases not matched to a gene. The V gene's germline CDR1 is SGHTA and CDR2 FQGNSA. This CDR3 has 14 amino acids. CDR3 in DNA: TGTGCCAGCAGCTTACTCGGACTAGCGGGGGAGCAGTACTTC. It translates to CASSLLGLAGEQYF.

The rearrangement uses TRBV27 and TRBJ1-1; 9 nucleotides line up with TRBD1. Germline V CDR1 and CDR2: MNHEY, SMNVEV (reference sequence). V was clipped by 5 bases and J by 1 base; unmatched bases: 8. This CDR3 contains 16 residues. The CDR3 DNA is TGTGCCAGCAGTCCCGATTGGGGACAGGGGAACACTGAAGCTTTCTTT. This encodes CASSPDWGQGNTEAFF.

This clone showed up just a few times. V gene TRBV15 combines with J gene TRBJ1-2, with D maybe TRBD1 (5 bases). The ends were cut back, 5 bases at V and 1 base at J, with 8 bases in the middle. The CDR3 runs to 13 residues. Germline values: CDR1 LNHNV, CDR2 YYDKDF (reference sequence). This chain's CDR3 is CATSGHNNYGYTF. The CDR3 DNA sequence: TGTGCCACCAGCGGACATAATAACTATGGCTACACCTTC.

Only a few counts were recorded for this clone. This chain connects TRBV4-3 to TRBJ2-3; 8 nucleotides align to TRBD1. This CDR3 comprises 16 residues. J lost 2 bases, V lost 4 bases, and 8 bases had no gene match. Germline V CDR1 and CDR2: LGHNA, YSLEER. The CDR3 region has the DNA TGCGCCAGCAGCCTAACCGGACAGGGAACCACAGATACGCAGTATTTT. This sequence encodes CASSLTGQGTTDTQYF.

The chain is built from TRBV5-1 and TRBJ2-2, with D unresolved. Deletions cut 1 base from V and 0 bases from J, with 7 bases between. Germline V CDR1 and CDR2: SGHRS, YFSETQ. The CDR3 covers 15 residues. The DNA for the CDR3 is TGCGCCAGCAGCTTGTTGGCAGCGAACACCGGGGAGCTGTTTTTT. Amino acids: CASSLLAANTGELFF.

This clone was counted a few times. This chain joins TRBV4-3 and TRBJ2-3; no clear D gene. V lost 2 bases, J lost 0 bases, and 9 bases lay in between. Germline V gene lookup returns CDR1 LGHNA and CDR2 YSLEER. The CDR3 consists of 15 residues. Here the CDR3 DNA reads TGCGCCAGCAGCCAACGACTGATAAGCACAGATACGCAGTATTTT. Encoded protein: CASSQRLISTDTQYF.

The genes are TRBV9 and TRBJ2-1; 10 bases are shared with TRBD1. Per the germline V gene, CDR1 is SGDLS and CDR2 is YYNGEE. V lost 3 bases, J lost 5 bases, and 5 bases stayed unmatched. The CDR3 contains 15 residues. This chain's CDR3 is CASSARQGANNEQFF. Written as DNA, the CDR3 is TGTGCCAGCAGCGCCCGACAGGGGGCGAACAATGAGCAGTTCTTC.

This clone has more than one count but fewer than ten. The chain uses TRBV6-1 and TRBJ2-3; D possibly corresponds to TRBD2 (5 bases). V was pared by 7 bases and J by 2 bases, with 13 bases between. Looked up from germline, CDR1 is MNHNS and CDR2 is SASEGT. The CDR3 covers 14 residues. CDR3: CASNPTGSTDTQYF. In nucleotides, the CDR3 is TGTGCCAGCAATCCCACGGGATCCACAGATACGCAGTATTTT.

The CDR3 DNA sequence: TGTGCCAGCAGCGATGAACAGTTGAACACTGAAGCTTTCTTT. The encoded protein is CASSDEQLNTEAFF. The chain recombines TRBV9 with TRBJ1-1; D is uncertain. The CDR3 sequence is 14 residues long. From germline, CDR1 is SGDLS and CDR2 YYNGEE. V lost 3 bases and J 0 bases, leaving 9 bases between the germline ends.

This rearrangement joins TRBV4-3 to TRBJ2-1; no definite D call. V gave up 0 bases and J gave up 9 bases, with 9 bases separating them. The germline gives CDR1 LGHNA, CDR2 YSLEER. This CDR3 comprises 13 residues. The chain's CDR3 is CASSQDQATEQFF. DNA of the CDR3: TGCGCCAGCAGCCAAGATCAGGCGACTGAGCAGTTCTTC.

CDR3 protein: CASRRANYGYTF. The CDR3 nucleotides read TGTGCCAGCAGGCGGGCTAACTATGGCTACACCTTC. The chain couples TRBV28 to TRBJ1-2; D call uncertain. With 6 bases removed from V and 0 bases from J, the gap between germline ends came to 5 bases. CDR1 is MDHEN, CDR2 SYDVKM, per germline. CDR3 size: 12 residues.

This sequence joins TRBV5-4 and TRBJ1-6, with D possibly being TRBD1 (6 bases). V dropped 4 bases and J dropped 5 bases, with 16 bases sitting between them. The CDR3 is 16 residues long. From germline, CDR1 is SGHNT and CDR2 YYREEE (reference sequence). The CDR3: CASSAGTRRNNSPLHF. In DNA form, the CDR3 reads TGTGCCAGCAGCGCCGGGACACGGCGGAATAATTCACCCCTCCACTTT. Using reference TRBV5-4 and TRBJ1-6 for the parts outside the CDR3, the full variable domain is ETGVTQSPTHLIKTRGQQVTLRCSSQSGHNTVSWYQQALGQGPQFIFQYYREEENGRGNFPPRFSGLQFPNYSSELNVNALELDDSALYLCASSAGTRRNNSPLHFGNGTRLTVT.